The next 4 T cell receptor beta chains were all read from a single sample in a study of T cell responses to AZD1222 COVID-19 vaccine. Produced via immunoSEQ multiplex PCR; TCRdb's table is partial and in-frame only. Of some 180,000 clones in the sample, 80% to 95% are singletons; the top ten hold around 1.7%. The sample here was peripheral blood, taken on day 0 of AZD1222 vaccination. These receptor sequences come from an adult in good health.

The J gene is TRBJ1-2, the V gene TRBV5-6; D is perhaps TRBD1 (5 bases). The CDR3 has 13 residues. Trimming removed 7 bases at V and 6 bases at J, with 16 bases between. Germline V gene sequence: CDR1 SGHDT, CDR2 YYEEEE. The CDR3: CASGRRGSNGYTF. The CDR3 nucleotides are TGTGCCAGCGGGCGTAGGGGCAGTAATGGCTACACCTTC. The variable domain in full, completed from reference TRBV5-6 and TRBJ1-2, reads DAGVTQSPTHLIKTRGQQVTLRCSPKSGHDTVSWYQQALGQGPQFIFQYYEEEERQRGNFPDRFSGHQFPNYSSELNVNALLLGDSALYLCASGRRGSNGYTFGSGTRLTVV.

The chain joins TRBV7-2 to TRBJ2-5, with 9 bases that match TRBD2. V lost 5 bases to trimming and J lost 5 bases; unmatched junction nucleotides: 12. Germline V lookup: CDR1 SGHTA, CDR2 FQGNSA. This CDR3 has 16 amino acids. The CDR3 sequence is CASSPSGRGGAETQYF. The CDR3 DNA follows: TGTGCCAGCAGCCCCAGCGGGCGGGGGGGCGCTGAGACCCAGTACTTC.

This chain uses TRBV9 with TRBJ1-6, with D perhaps TRBD1 (6 bases). The length of the CDR3 is 16 residues. V was pared by 3 bases and J by 6 bases, with 16 bases between. Germline CDR1 reads SGDLS; CDR2 reads YYNGEE. The CDR3 protein is CASSAPGGGRNSPLHF. As DNA, the CDR3 is TGTGCCAGCAGCGCCCCCGGGGGGGGGCGTAATTCACCCCTCCACTTT.

The rearrangement joins TRBV7-3 to TRBJ1-1; D is uncertain. The CDR3 is 13 amino acids. Germline V CDR1 and CDR2: SGHTA, FQGTGA. V lost 1 base and J 4 bases, leaving 7 bases between the germline ends. CDR3 loop: CASSLMGPTEAFF. As DNA, the CDR3 is TGTGCCAGCAGCTTAATGGGTCCCACTGAAGCTTTCTTT. Full variable domain (remainder filled in from reference TRBV7-3 and TRBJ1-1): GAGVSQTPSNKVTEKGKYVELRCDPISGHTALYWYRQSLGQGPEFLIYFQGTGAADDSGLPNDRFFAVRPEGSVSTLKIQRTERGDSAVYLCASSLMGPTEAFFGQGTRLTVV.